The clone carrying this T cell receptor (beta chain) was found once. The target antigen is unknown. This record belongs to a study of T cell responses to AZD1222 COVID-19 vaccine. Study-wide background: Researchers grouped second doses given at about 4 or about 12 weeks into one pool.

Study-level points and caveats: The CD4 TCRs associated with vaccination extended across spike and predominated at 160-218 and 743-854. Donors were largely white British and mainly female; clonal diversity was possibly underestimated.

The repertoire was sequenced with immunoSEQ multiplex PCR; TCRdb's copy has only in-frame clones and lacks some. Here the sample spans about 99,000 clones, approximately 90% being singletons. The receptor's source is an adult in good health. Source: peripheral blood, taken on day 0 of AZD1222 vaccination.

This chain's CDR3 is CASSLGGGPVNSPLHF. The CDR3, as DNA: TGCGCCAGCAGCTTGGGAGGGGGCCCAGTTAATTCACCCCTCCACTTT. The rearrangement links TRBV5-1 to TRBJ1-6; TRBD1 matches 7 bases. Germline V gene sequence: CDR1 SGHRS, CDR2 YFSETQ. With V trimmed by 0 bases and J by 6 bases, 6 bases remained unmatched. The CDR3 spans 16 residues.